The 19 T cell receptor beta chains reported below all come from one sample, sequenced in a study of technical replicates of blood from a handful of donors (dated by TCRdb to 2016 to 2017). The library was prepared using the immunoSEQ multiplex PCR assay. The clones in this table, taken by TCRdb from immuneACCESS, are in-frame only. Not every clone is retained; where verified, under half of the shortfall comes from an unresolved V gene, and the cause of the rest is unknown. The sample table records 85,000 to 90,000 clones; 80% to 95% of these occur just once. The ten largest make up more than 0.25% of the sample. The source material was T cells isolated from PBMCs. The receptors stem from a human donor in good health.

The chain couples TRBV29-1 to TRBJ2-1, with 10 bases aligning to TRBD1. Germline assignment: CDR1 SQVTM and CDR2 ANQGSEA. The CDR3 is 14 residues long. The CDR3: CTCGRGQGSYEQFF. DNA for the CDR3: TGCACGTGTGGCAGGGGACAGGGGTCCTATGAGCAGTTCTTC.

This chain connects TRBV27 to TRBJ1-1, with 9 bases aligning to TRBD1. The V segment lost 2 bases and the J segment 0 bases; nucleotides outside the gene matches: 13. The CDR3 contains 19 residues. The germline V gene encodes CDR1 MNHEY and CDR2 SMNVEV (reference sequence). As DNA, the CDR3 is TGTGCCAGCAGTTTAGGGGAAGGACAGGGGAGGCATCTGAACACTGAAGCTTTCTTT. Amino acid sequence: CASSLGEGQGRHLNTEAFF.

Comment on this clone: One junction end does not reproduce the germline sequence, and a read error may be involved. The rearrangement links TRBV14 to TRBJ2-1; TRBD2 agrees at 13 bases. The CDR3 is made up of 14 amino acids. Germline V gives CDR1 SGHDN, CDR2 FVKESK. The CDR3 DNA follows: TGTGCCAGCAGCCAAGAGTGGACTAGCGGGAGAACAATCTTC. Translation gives CASSQEWTSGRTIF.

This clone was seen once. Here the CDR3 DNA reads TGTGCCAGCAGCAAAGGTAGTTTACAGGGACACAGCCGGGAGACCCAGTACTTC. Protein: CASSKGSLQGHSRETQYF. The rearrangement joins TRBV21-1 to TRBJ2-5; the tabulated D call, TRBD1, remains unverified against the DNA. TRBV21-1 is assigned pseudogene status. This CDR3 is 18 amino acids long.

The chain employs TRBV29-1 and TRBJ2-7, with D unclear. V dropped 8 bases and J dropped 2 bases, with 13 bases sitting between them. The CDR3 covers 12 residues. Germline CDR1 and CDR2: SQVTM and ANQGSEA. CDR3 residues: CSYRTNAYEQYF. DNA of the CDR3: TGCAGCTACCGCACAAACGCCTACGAGCAGTACTTC.

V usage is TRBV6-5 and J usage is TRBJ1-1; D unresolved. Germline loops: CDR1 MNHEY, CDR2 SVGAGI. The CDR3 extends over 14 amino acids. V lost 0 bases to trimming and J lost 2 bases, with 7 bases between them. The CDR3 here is CASSYSARNTEAFF. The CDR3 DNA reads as TGTGCCAGCAGTTACTCTGCGAGAAACACTGAAGCTTTCTTT.

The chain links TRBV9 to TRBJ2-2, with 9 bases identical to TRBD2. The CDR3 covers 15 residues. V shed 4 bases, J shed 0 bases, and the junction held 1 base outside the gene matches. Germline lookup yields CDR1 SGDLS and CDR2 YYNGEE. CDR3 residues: CASSLAGTNTGELFF. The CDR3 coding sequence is TGTGCCAGCAGCCTAGCGGGGACGAACACCGGGGAGCTGTTTTTT.

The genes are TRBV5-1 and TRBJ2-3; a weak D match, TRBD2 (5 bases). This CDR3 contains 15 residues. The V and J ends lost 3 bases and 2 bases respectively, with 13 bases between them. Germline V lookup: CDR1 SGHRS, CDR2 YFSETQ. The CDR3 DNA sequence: TGCGCCAGCAGCTGGCCGAGTCTAGCCACAGATACGCAGTATTTT. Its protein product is CASSWPSLATDTQYF.

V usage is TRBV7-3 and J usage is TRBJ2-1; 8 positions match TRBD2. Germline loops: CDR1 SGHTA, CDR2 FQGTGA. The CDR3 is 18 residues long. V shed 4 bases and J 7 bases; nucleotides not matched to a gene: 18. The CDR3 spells CASSSIRGIAGTGNEQFF. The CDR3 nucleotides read TGTGCCAGCAGCTCCATTCGCGGGATAGCGGGGACGGGGAATGAGCAGTTCTTC.

For the CDR3, the DNA is TGCAGCGTTGTTTTGGACATCGGGAGCAATCAGCCCCAGCATTTT. Protein: CSVVLDIGSNQPQHF. The rearrangement joins TRBV29-1 to TRBJ1-5, with a weak D call TRBD1 (5 bases). V dropped 4 bases and J dropped 1 base, with 14 bases sitting between them. CDR1 is SQVTM and CDR2 is ANQGSEA in the germline V gene. The CDR3 is made up of 15 amino acids.

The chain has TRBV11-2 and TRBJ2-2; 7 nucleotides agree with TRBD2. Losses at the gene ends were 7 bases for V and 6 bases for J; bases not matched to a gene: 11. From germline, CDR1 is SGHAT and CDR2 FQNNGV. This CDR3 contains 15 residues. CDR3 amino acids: CASNLAAPGPGELFF. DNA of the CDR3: TGTGCCAGCAACCTAGCGGCCCCCGGCCCCGGGGAGCTGTTTTTT.

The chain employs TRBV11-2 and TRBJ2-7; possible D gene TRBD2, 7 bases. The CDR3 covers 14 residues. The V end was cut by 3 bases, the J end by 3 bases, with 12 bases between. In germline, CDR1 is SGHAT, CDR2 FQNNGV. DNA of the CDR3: TGTGCCAGCAGCTTCGCGGGGGCGGTCTACGAGCAGTACTTC. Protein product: CASSFAGAVYEQYF. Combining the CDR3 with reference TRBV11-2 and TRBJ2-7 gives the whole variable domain EAGVAQSPRYKIIEKRQSVAFWCNPISGHATLYWYQQILGQGPKLLIQFQNNGVVDDSQLPKDRFSAERLKGVDSTLKIQPAKLEDSAVYLCASSFAGAVYEQYFGPGTRLTVT.

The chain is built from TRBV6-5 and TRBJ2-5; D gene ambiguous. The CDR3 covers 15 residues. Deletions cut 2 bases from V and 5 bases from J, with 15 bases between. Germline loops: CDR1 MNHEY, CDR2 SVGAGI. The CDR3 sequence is CASSYPTPFGETQYF. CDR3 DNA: TGTGCCAGCAGTTACCCCACACCGTTCGGGGAGACCCAGTACTTC.

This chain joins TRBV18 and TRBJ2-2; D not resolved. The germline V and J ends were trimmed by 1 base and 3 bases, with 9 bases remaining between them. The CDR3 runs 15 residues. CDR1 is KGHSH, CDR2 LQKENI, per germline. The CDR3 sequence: CASSPRDWDTGELFF. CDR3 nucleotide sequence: TGTGCCAGCTCACCACGAGACTGGGACACCGGGGAGCTGTTTTTT. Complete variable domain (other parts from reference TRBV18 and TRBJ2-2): NAGVMQNPRHLVRRRGQEARLRCSPMKGHSHVYWYRQLPEEGLKFMVYLQKENIIDESGMPKERFSAEFPKEGPSILRIQQVVRGDSAAYFCASSPRDWDTGELFFGEGSRLTVL.

CDR3 residues: CAISMEAGLYTGELFF. The CDR3 bases are TGTGCCATCAGCATGGAGGCGGGCCTCTACACCGGGGAGCTGTTTTTT. V and J are TRBV10-3 and TRBJ2-2; TRBD2 is a possible D gene (5 bases). The V gene's germline CDR1 is ENHRY and CDR2 SYGVKD. The V end was cut by 6 bases, the J end by 3 bases, with 17 bases between. There are 16 residues in the CDR3.

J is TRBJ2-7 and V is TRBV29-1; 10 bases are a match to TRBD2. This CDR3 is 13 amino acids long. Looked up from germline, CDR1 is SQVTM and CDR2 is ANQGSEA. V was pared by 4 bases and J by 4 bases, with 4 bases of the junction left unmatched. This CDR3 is CSVVASGRYEQYF. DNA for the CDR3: TGCAGCGTTGTGGCTAGCGGGAGATACGAGCAGTACTTC.

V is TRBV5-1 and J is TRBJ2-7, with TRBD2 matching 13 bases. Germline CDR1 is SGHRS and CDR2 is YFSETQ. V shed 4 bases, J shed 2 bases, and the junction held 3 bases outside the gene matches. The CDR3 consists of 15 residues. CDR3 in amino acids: CASSAGLAGAYEQYF. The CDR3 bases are TGCGCCAGCAGCGCTGGACTAGCGGGAGCCTACGAGCAGTACTTC.

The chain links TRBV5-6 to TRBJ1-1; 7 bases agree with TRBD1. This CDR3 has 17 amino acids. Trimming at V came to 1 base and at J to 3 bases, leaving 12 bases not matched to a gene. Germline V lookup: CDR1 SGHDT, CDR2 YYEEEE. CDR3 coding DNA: TGTGCCAGCAGCTTGAGGCCTCAGACAGGGTATCACACTGAAGCTTTCTTT. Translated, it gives CASSLRPQTGYHTEAFF.

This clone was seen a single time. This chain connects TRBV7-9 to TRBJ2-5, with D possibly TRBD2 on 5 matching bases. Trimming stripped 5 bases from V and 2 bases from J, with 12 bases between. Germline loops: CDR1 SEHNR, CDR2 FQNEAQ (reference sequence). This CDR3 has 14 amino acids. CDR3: CASSGEGRQETQYF. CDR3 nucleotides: TGTGCCAGCAGCGGAGAGGGTCGTCAAGAGACCCAGTACTTC.